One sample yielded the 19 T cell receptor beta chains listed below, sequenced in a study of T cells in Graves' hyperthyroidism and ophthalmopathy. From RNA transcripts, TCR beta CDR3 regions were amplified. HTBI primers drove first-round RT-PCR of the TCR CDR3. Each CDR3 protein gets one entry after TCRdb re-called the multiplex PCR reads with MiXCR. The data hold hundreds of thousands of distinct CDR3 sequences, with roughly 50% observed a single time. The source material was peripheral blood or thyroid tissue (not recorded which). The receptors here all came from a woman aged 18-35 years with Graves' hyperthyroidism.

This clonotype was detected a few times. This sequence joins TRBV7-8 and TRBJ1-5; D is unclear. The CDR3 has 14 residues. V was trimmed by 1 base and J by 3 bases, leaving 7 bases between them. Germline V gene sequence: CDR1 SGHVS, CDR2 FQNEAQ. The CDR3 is CASSLETFNQPQHF. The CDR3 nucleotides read TGTGCCAGCAGCTTAGAGACGTTCAATCAGCCCCAGCATTTT.

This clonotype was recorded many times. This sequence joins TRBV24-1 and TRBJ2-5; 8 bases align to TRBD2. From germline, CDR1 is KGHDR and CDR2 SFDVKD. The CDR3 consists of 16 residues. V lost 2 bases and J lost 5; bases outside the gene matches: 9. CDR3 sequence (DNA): TGTGCCACCAGTGATTCGGGAGCGGGAGATCCGGAGACCCAGTACTTC. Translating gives CATSDSGAGDPETQYF.

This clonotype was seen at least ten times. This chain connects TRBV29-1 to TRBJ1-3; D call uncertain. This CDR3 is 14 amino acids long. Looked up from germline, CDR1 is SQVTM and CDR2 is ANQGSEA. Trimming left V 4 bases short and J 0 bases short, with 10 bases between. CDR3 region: CSVAGRTSGNTIYF. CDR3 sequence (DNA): TGCAGCGTTGCCGGACGGACCTCTGGAAACACCATATATTTT. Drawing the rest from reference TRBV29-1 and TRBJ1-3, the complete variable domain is SAVISQKPSRDICQRGTSLTIQCQVDSQVTMMFWYRQQPGQSLTLIATANQGSEATYESGFVIDKFPISRPNLTFSTLTVSNMSPEDSSIYLCSVAGRTSGNTIYFGEGSWLTVV.

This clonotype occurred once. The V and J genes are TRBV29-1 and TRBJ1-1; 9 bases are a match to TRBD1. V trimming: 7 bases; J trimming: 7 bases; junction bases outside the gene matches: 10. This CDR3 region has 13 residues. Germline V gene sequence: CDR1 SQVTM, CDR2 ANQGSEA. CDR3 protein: CSGGDRVSGEAFF. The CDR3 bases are TGCAGCGGCGGGGACAGGGTATCAGGTGAAGCTTTCTTT.

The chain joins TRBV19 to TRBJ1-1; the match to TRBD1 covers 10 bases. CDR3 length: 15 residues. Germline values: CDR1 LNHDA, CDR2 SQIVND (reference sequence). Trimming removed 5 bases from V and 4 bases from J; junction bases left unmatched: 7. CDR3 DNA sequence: TGTGCCAGTAGTGACAGGGGGCGCAGGGGCACTGAAGCTTTCTTT. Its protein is CASSDRGRRGTEAFF.

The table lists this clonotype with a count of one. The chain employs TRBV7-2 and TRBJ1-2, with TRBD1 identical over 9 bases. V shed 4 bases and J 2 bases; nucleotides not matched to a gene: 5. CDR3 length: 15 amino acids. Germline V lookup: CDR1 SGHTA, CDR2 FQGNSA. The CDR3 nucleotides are TGTGCCAGCAGCTACGGGGACAGGGAGAACTATGGCTACACCTTC. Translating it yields CASSYGDRENYGYTF.

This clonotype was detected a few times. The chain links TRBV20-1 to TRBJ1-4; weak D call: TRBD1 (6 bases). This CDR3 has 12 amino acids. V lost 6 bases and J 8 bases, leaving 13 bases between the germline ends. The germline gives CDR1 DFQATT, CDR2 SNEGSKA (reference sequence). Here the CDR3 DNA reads TGCAGTGCCTCACAGGGTGGGGAAAAACTGTTTTTT. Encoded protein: CSASQGGEKLFF.

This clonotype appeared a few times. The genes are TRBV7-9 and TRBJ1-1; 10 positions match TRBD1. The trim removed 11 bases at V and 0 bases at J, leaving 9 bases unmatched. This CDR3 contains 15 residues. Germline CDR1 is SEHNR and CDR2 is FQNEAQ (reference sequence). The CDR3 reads CAGDGQGVLNTEAFF. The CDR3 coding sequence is TGTGCCGGCGATGGACAGGGGGTTTTGAACACTGAAGCTTTCTTT.

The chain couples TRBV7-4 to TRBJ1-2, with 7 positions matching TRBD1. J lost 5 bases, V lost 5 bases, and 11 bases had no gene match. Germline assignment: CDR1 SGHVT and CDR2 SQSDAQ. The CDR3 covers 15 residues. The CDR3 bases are TGTGCCAGCAGCCTCGACCGGGACAGCCAGTATGGCTACACCTTC. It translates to CASSLDRDSQYGYTF. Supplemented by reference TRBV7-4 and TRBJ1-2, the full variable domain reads GAGVSQSPRYKVAKRGRDVALRCDSISGHVTLYWYRQTLGQGSEVLTYSQSDAQRDKSGRPSGRFSAERPERSVSTLKIQRTEQGDSAVYLCASSLDRDSQYGYTFGSGTRLTVV.

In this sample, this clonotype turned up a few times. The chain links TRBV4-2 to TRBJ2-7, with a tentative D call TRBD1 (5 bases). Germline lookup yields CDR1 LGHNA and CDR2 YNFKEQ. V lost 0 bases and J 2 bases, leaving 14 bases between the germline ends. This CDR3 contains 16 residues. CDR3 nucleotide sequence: TGTGCCAGCAGCCAAGACAGGGCAGGTGCTACCTACGAGCAGTACTTC. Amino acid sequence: CASSQDRAGATYEQYF.

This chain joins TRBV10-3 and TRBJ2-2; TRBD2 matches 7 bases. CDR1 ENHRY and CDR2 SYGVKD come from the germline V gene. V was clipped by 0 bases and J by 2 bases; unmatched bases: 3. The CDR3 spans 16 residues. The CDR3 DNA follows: TGTGCCATCAGTGAGTCGCTAGCGGCCAACACCGGGGAGCTGTTTTTT. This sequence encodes CAISESLAANTGELFF.

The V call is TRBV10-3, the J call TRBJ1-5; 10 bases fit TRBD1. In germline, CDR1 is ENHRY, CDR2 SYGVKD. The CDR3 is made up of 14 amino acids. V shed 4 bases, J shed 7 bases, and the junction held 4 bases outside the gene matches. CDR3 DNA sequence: TGTGCCATCAGTGGGGGACAGGGGATACAGCCCCAGCATTTT. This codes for CAISGGQGIQPQHF.

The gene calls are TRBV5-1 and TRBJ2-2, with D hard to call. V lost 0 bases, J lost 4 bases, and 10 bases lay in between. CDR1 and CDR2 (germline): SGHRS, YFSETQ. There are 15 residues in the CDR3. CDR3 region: CASSLVGSGTGELFF. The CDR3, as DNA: TGCGCCAGCAGCTTGGTGGGGTCGGGCACCGGGGAGCTGTTTTTT.

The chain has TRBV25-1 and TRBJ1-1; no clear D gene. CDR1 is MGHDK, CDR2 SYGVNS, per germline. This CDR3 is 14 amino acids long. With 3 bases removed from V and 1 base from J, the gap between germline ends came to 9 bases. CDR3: CASSEALPNTEAFF. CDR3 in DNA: TGTGCCAGCAGTGAGGCTTTACCGAACACTGAAGCTTTCTTT.

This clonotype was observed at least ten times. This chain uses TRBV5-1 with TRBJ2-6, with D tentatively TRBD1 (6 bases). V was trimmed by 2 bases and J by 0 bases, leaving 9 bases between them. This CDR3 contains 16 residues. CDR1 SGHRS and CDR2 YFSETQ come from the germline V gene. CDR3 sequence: CASSLQGPSGANVLTF. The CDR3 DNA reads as TGCGCCAGCAGCTTACAGGGACCCTCTGGGGCCAACGTCCTGACTTTC.

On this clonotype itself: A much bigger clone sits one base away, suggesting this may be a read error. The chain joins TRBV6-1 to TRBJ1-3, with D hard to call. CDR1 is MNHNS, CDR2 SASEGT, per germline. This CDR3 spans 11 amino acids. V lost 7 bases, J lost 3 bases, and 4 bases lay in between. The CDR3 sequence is CASNYGNTIYF. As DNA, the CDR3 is TGTGCCAGCAACTATGGAAACACCATATATTTT.

CDR3 nucleotides: TGTGCCAGCTCACCGAGGGACCGTTCAGCTAATGAAAAACTGTTTTTT. It encodes CASSPRDRSANEKLFF. J is TRBJ1-4 and V is TRBV11-1; TRBD1 is a possible D gene (5 bases). The V and J ends lost 8 bases and 3 bases respectively, with 19 bases between them. This CDR3 contains 16 residues. Germline V gene data show CDR1 as SGHAT and CDR2 as FQDESV (reference sequence). The full variable domain, completed using reference TRBV11-1 and TRBJ1-4, is EAEVAQSPRYKITEKSQAVAFWCDPISGHATLYWYRQILGQGPELLVQFQDESVVDDSQLPKDRFSAERLKGVDSTLKIQPAELGDSAMYLCASSPRDRSANEKLFFGSGTQLSVL.

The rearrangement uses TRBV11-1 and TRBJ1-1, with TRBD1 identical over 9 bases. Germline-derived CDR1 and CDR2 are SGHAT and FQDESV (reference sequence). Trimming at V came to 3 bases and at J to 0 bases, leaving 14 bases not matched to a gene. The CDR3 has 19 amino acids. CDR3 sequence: CASSFLRATGQGLNTEAFF. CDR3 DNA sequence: TGTGCCAGCAGCTTTTTAAGAGCCACGGGACAGGGCTTGAACACTGAAGCTTTCTTT.

The CDR3 bases are TGTGCCAGCAGTCCCAGGGGAATGGGAGAGACCCAGTACTTC. As protein: CASSPRGMGETQYF. The V and J genes are TRBV2 and TRBJ2-5, with D possibly TRBD1 on 6 matching bases. The germline CDR1 and CDR2 sequences are SNHLY and FYNNEI. The CDR3 is 14 residues long. Trimming shortened V by 5 bases and J by 4 bases, and 14 bases separated the two germline ends.